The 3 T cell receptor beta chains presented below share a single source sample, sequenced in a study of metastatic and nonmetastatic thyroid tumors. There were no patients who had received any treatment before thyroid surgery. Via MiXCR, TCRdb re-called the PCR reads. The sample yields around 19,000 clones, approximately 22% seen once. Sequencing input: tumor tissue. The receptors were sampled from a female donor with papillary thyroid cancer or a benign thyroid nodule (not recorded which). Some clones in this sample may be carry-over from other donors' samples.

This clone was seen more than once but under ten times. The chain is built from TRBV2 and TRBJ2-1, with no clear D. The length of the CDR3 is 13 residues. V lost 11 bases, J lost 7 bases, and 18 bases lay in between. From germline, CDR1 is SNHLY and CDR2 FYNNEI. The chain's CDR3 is CAGGGDLVNEQFF. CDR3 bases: TGTGCCGGTGGTGGCGACTTGGTTAATGAGCAGTTCTTC.

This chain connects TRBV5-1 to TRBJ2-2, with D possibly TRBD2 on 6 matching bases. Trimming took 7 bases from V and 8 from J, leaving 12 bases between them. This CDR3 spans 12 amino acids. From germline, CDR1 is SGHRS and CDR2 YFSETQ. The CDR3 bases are TGCGCCAGCGGCGGGACGGGAGGGGAGCTGTTTTTT. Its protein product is CASGGTGGELFF.

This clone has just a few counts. CDR3 coding DNA: TGTGCCAGCAGAGAAACAGGGGGCGGGATTGGGCACACTGAAGCTTTCTTT. Protein: CASRETGGGIGHTEAFF. The chain couples TRBV6-1 to TRBJ1-1, with 9 bases lining up with TRBD1. Per germline, CDR1 MNHNS and CDR2 SASEGT. This CDR3 has 17 amino acids. J lost 3 bases, V lost 6 bases, and 14 bases had no gene match.